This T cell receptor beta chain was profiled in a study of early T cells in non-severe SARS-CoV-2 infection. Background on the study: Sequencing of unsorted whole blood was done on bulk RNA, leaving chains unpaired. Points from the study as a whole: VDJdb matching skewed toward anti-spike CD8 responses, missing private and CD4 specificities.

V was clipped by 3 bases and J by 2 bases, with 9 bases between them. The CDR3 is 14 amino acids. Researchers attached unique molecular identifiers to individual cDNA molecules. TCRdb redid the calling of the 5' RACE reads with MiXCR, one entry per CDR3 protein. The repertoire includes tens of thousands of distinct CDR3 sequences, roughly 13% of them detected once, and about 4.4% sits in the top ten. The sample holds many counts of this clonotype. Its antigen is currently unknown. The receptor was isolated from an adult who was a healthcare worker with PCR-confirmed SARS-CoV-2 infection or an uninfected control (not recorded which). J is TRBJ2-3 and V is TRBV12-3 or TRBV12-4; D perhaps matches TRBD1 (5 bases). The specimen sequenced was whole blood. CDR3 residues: CASSFDRYTDTQYF. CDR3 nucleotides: TGTGCCAGCAGTTTCGACAGATACACAGATACGCAGTATTTT.